The 8 T cell receptor beta chains presented below share a single source sample, sequenced in a study of T cell responses to AZD1222 COVID-19 vaccine. The assay was immunoSEQ multiplex PCR, and TCRdb's table has in-frame clones only and misses some. The profile covers around 100,000 clones, with 75% to 95% appearing a single time and around 45% taken by the ten largest. The sequencing used peripheral blood, collected on day 0 of AZD1222 vaccination. These TCRs come from an adult in good health.

The V gene is TRBV2, the J gene TRBJ2-7; 12 bases fit TRBD1. The CDR3 covers 14 residues. The junction had 6 bases not matched to a gene; V was cut back by 4 bases and J by 8 bases. The germline V gene has CDR1 SNHLY and CDR2 FYNNEI. Here the CDR3 reads CASSGGDRGRKQYF. The CDR3 coding sequence is TGTGCCAGCAGTGGAGGGGACAGGGGGCGGAAGCAGTACTTC.

The chain employs TRBV30 and TRBJ2-3; no definite D call. The CDR3 length is 16 residues. Looked up from germline, CDR1 is GTSNPN and CDR2 is SVGIG (reference sequence). The V end was cut by 0 bases, the J end by 2 bases, with 15 bases between. CDR3 in amino acids: CAWSVWAPRHTDTQYF. In nucleotides, the CDR3 is TGTGCCTGGAGTGTATGGGCCCCCCGACACACAGATACGCAGTATTTT.

The J gene is TRBJ2-3, the V gene TRBV19, with TRBD1 matching over 7 bases. Trimming at V came to 6 bases and at J to 1 base, leaving 1 base not matched to a gene. The CDR3 consists of 13 residues. CDR1 and CDR2 from the germline V gene are LNHDA and SQIVND (reference sequence). This CDR3 reads CASSTGGTDTQYF. The CDR3 DNA is TGTGCCAGTAGCACAGGGGGCACAGATACGCAGTATTTT.

This clone was found once. This chain connects TRBV6-5 to TRBJ2-1; D unresolved. This CDR3 is built from 13 residues. V was trimmed by 6 bases and J by 9 bases, leaving 15 bases between them. Germline V lookup: CDR1 MNHEY, CDR2 SVGAGI. For the CDR3, the DNA is TGTGCCAGCAGAACCTCATTGGTTGGTGAGCAGTTCTTC. Encoded protein: CASRTSLVGEQFF.

J is TRBJ2-2 and V is TRBV27; 8 bases match TRBD1. The CDR3 sequence is 15 residues long. CDR1 and CDR2 from the germline V gene are MNHEY and SMNVEV (reference sequence). After removal of 6 bases from V and 1 base from J, the junction contained 4 bases not matched to a gene. CDR3 residues: CASRAGTGNTGELFF. DNA for the CDR3: TGTGCCAGCAGGGCCGGGACAGGGAACACCGGGGAGCTGTTTTTT.

The rearrangement uses TRBV2 and TRBJ1-1; 8 bases match TRBD1. The CDR3 totals 13 residues. Looked up from germline, CDR1 is SNHLY and CDR2 is FYNNEI. V trimming: 10 bases; J trimming: 1 base; junction bases outside the gene matches: 5. CDR3: CANVQGENTEAFF. The CDR3, as DNA: TGTGCCAACGTACAGGGGGAGAACACTGAAGCTTTCTTT.

This chain links TRBV6-5 with TRBJ2-3; 7 bases are shared with TRBD2. CDR3 size: 16 residues. Germline V lookup: CDR1 MNHEY, CDR2 SVGAGI. V was pared by 0 bases and J by 3 bases, with 6 bases of the junction left unmatched. The DNA for the CDR3 is TGTGCCAGCAGTTACTCTAGGCAAGCGGGAACAGATACGCAGTATTTT. Translated, it gives CASSYSRQAGTDTQYF.

This chain connects TRBV9 to TRBJ2-1; D is perhaps TRBD1 or TRBD2 (5 bases each). This CDR3 is built from 14 residues. CDR1 is SGDLS, CDR2 YYNGEE, per germline. V lost 2 bases, J lost 7 bases, and 13 bases lay in between. CDR3 DNA sequence: TGTGCCAGCAGCGTTTCTGGGGGTTGGAATGAGCAGTTCTTC. Translating gives CASSVSGGWNEQFF. Supplemented by reference TRBV9 and TRBJ2-1, the full variable domain reads DSGVTQTPKHLITATGQRVTLRCSPRSGDLSVYWYQQSLDQGLQFLIQYYNGEERAKGNILERFSAQQFPDLHSELNLSSLELGDSALYFCASSVSGGWNEQFFGPGTRLTVL.